A single TCR beta chain is shown here with its context. Its antigen is unknown. The data were taken from a study of beta chain features in type 1 diabetes. Findings and limits, study-wide: Among patients with Type 1 diabetes, TCRB CDR3s were moderately but significantly shorter in every one of the four CD4+ subsets.

Expressed TCRB transcripts were sequenced because the entire RNA isolate underwent reverse transcription. Only in-frame clones appear in the TCRdb table, and some are missing; sequencing was by immunoSEQ multiplex PCR. The data show fewer than 350,000 clones, with 15% seen just once and more than 0.015% held by the top ten. From germline, CDR1 is SGHTA and CDR2 FQGNSA. CDR3 length: 14 amino acids. V was trimmed by 6 bases and J by 3 bases, leaving 12 bases between them. This TCR was sampled from a man between 18 and 29 years old with type 1 diabetes. V gene TRBV7-2 combines with J gene TRBJ2-4; tentative D call: TRBD2 (6 bases). Sequenced material: naive CD4+ T cells from blood. Here the CDR3 reads CASSIGGDKNIQYF. CDR3 nucleotide sequence: TGTGCCAGCAGTATCGGGGGAGACAAAAACATTCAGTACTTC.